This passage covers 29 T cell receptor beta chains from one sample sequenced in a study of monozygotic twins with inflammatory bowel disease. For each CDR3 protein, TCRdb gives one entry from its re-call of the 5' RACE reads, without DNA. This specimen shows approximately 340,000 distinct CDR3 sequences; the ten leading clones hold 2% to 2.5%. The sample comprised blood. These receptors originate from a human donor with ulcerative colitis or Crohn's disease, or a healthy co-twin of an affected twin (not recorded which).

The rearrangement links TRBV12-3 or TRBV12-4 to TRBJ2-5. This CDR3 has 12 residues. The CDR3 loop reads CASSYNQETQYF.

The chain recombines TRBV27 with TRBJ1-6; TCRdb returns TRBD1, unconfirmable since there is no DNA. Per germline, CDR1 MNHEY and CDR2 SMNVEV (reference sequence). The CDR3 loop spans 14 amino acids. CDR3 residues: CASSQGSLNSPLHF.

This chain connects TRBV20-1 to TRBJ1-4; absent DNA, TCRdb's TRBD1 call cannot be checked. CDR3 length: 14 residues. From germline, CDR1 is DFQATT and CDR2 SNEGSKA (reference sequence). The CDR3 protein is CSASTGQLNEKLFF.

The V gene is TRBV15, the J gene TRBJ2-2. The V gene's germline CDR1 is LNHNV and CDR2 YYDKDF (reference sequence). This CDR3 is 12 amino acids long. CDR3 residues: CATSFSTGELFF.

This chain uses TRBV20-1 with TRBJ1-4. CDR1 and CDR2 (germline): DFQATT, SNEGSKA (reference sequence). This CDR3 comprises 15 residues. CDR3: CSARGGRTANEKLFF.

The V and J genes are TRBV20-1 and TRBJ2-1; TCRdb lists TRBD2, though no DNA is available to test this call. This CDR3 region has 15 residues. Germline values: CDR1 DFQATT, CDR2 SNEGSKA (reference sequence). The CDR3 here is CSARRRMTSVHEQFF.

The chain uses TRBV4-1 and TRBJ2-1; TCRdb's D call of TRBD1 is untestable without DNA. Germline V gene sequence: CDR1 MGHRA, CDR2 YSYEKL. The CDR3 consists of 15 residues. CDR3 region: CASSQTDSFHNEQFF.

The chain combines TRBV6-1 with TRBJ2-7; absent DNA, TCRdb's TRBD1 call cannot be checked. The length of the CDR3 is 11 residues. Germline values: CDR1 MNHNS, CDR2 SASEGT. CDR3 amino acids: CASCRLHEQYF.

The V and J genes are TRBV28 and TRBJ2-5; the D call of TRBD1 rests on TCRdb alone, since no DNA is present to check it. This CDR3 contains 15 residues. From germline, CDR1 is MDHEN and CDR2 SYDVKM. The CDR3 sequence: CASSRGMGVQETQYF.

The V and J genes are TRBV7-2 and TRBJ2-1; TCRdb's D gene call, TRBD1, goes unchecked for lack of DNA. CDR3 length: 14 residues. Germline-derived CDR1 and CDR2 are SGHTA and FQGNSA. The CDR3 region is CASSSWTGLDEQFF.

This chain links TRBV7-9 with TRBJ2-7; with no DNA, the TCRdb D assignment of TRBD2 cannot be verified. Germline V CDR1 and CDR2: SEHNR, FQNEAQ (reference sequence). This CDR3 has 14 amino acids. CDR3 loop: CASSFERAHYEQYF.

This chain links TRBV7-3 with TRBJ2-4; the TCRdb D gene call, TRBD2, has no DNA to confirm it. The V gene's germline CDR1 is SGHTA and CDR2 FQGTGA. This CDR3 has 16 residues. The CDR3 here is CASSLIAGAERNIQYF.

The chain is built from TRBV7-8 and TRBJ2-2; TCRdb designates TRBD2, a call that cannot be tested without DNA. Germline CDR1 is SGHVS and CDR2 is FQNEAQ. CDR3 size: 16 residues. The CDR3 spells CASSSGWRVNTGELFF. The entire variable domain, with the rest obtained from reference TRBV7-8 and TRBJ2-2, is as follows: GAGVSQSPRYKVAKRGQDVALRCDPISGHVSLFWYQQALGQGPEFLTYFQNEAQLDKSGLPSDRFFAERPEGSVSTLKIQRTQQEDSAVYLCASSSGWRVNTGELFFGEGSRLTVL.

The chain uses TRBV6-1 and TRBJ1-2; TCRdb indicates TRBD1, and absent DNA this call remains unverified. This CDR3 is built from 17 residues. Germline V gene data show CDR1 as MNHNS and CDR2 as SASEGT. CDR3 loop: CASRTGQGGERLYGYTF.

V is TRBV28 and J is TRBJ2-3; TCRdb calls TRBD1, which cannot be checked without DNA. The CDR3 extends over 15 amino acids. Germline CDR1 is MDHEN and CDR2 is SYDVKM. The CDR3: CASSWDRASTDTQYF.

The J gene is TRBJ2-7, the V gene TRBV5-1; TCRdb's assignment of TRBD1 cannot be checked, as there is no DNA. The CDR3 contains 14 residues. Germline CDR1 is SGHRS and CDR2 is YFSETQ. The CDR3 loop is CASSLGTGIYEQYF.

The V call is TRBV27, the J call TRBJ1-5. This CDR3 is 15 amino acids long. Germline V lookup: CDR1 MNHEY, CDR2 SMNVEV (reference sequence). The CDR3 reads CASSPRRSSNQPQHF.

The V call is TRBV20-1, the J call TRBJ2-7; the D gene TCRdb calls, TRBD2, cannot be checked with no DNA. In germline, CDR1 is DFQATT, CDR2 SNEGSKA (reference sequence). The CDR3 has 16 residues. The CDR3 sequence: CSARDGLAGGGLGQYF.

The chain carries TRBV28 and TRBJ2-7; TCRdb's D gene call, TRBD1, goes unchecked for lack of DNA. Germline assignment: CDR1 MDHEN and CDR2 SYDVKM. This CDR3 has 16 amino acids. The CDR3 region is CASSDPGGRGSYEQYF.

V and J are TRBV6-5 and TRBJ2-1; TCRdb calls TRBD1, which cannot be checked without DNA. Germline V CDR1 and CDR2: MNHEY, SVGAGI. This CDR3 has 17 amino acids. The CDR3: CASSFGVSGVTYNEQFF.

The chain is built from TRBV18 and TRBJ2-1; TCRdb calls TRBD1, which cannot be checked without DNA. This CDR3 is 17 amino acids long. Germline V gene sequence: CDR1 KGHSH, CDR2 LQKENI. This CDR3 is CASSPITGQGRLNEQFF.

The J gene is TRBJ1-3, the V gene TRBV4-1; the TCRdb D gene call, TRBD1, has no DNA to confirm it. Germline V gene data show CDR1 as MGHRA and CDR2 as YSYEKL. The CDR3 spans 16 residues. Here the CDR3 reads CASSPVPGATGNTIYF.

The gene calls are TRBV24-1 and TRBJ2-7; as DNA is missing, the TRBD1 call by TCRdb cannot be tested. CDR1 is KGHDR, CDR2 SFDVKD, per germline. The CDR3 is 14 amino acids. CDR3 amino acids: CATSGWGHPYEQYF.

This chain connects TRBV30 to TRBJ1-1; TCRdb gives TRBD1 as the D gene, but with no DNA this cannot be confirmed. The CDR3 contains 14 residues. From germline, CDR1 is GTSNPN and CDR2 SVGIG (reference sequence). The CDR3 loop reads CAWSMTGGNTEAFF.

The chain combines TRBV7-2 with TRBJ2-5; TCRdb outputs TRBD1, but without DNA this stays unchecked. This CDR3 spans 13 amino acids. CDR1 and CDR2 (germline): SGHTA, FQGNSA. The CDR3 sequence is CASSLGTVETQYF.

The CDR3 reads CASSYRTGGNTIYF. This sequence joins TRBV6-5 and TRBJ1-3; the D gene TCRdb calls, TRBD1, cannot be checked with no DNA. The CDR3 extends over 14 amino acids. From germline, CDR1 is MNHEY and CDR2 SVGAGI.

The chain couples TRBV11-1 to TRBJ2-1; the TCRdb call, TRBD2, lacks DNA for checking. Germline V CDR1 and CDR2: SGHAT, FQDESV (reference sequence). The CDR3 loop spans 18 amino acids. CDR3 sequence: CASSLGGGAQSSYNEQFF. Full variable domain (rest looked up from reference TRBV11-1 and TRBJ2-1): EAEVAQSPRYKITEKSQAVAFWCDPISGHATLYWYRQILGQGPELLVQFQDESVVDDSQLPKDRFSAERLKGVDSTLKIQPAELGDSAMYLCASSLGGGAQSSYNEQFFGPGTRLTVL.

The V and J genes are TRBV27 and TRBJ1-3; TCRdb gives TRBD1 as the D gene, but with no DNA this cannot be confirmed. Germline V gives CDR1 MNHEY, CDR2 SMNVEV (reference sequence). This CDR3 spans 13 amino acids. The CDR3 region is CASRTTPGNTIYF.

This chain links TRBV12-3 or TRBV12-4 with TRBJ2-1; the TRBD1 assignment by TCRdb is unverifiable without DNA. The CDR3 runs to 12 residues. CDR3 amino acids: CASSSQGNEQFF.